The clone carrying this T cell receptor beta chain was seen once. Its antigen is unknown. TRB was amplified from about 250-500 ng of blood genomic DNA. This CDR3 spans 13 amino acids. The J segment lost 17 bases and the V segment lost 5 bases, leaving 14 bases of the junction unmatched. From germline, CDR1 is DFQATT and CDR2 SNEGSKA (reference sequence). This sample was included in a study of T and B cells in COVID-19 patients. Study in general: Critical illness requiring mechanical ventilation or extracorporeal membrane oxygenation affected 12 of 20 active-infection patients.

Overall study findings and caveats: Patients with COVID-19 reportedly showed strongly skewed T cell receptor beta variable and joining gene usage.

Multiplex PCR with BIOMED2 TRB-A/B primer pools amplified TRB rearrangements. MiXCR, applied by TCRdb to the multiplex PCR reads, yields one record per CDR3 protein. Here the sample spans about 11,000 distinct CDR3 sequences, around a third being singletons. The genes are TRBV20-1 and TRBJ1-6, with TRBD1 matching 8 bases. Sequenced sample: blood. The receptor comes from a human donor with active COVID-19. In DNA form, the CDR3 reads TGCAGTGCTTTTCAGGACAGGGTCCTGCGAATCCACTTT. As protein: CSAFQDRVLRIHF.